The rows below give T cell receptor beta chains drawn from one sample of a study of T cell responses to AZD1222 COVID-19 vaccine. Measured with immunoSEQ multiplex PCR; TCRdb has only the in-frame clones, and not every one. The sample contains tens of thousands of clones, about 85% of which appear only once. The sequencing used peripheral blood, collected 28 days after the second AZD1222 dose. These receptors all come from an adult who received the AZD1222 COVID-19 vaccine. CDR3s include the opening cysteine and the closing phenylalanine or tryptophan. A D gene is named only where the DNA matches it firmly. For some rows the clone size is stated as once, few or many, or as a class when expanded; others skip it.

v_call	clone_size	d_call	j_call	cdr3_aa	cdr3_nt
TRBV5-5	-	-	TRBJ2-2	CASSEGARSGELFF	TGTGCCAGCAGCGAAGGGGCGCGCAGCGGGGAGCTGTTTTTT
TRBV28	-	TRBD2	TRBJ2-7	CASSFELAGAGSYEQYF	TGTGCCAGCAGTTTCGAGCTAGCGGGGGCCGGCTCCTACGAGCAGTACTTC
TRBV14	-	-	TRBJ2-7	CASSRSGPEQYF	TGTGCCAGCAGCCGGAGCGGGCCCGAGCAGTACTTC
TRBV7-9	few	-	TRBJ2-2	CASSLRTITGELFF	TGTGCCAGCAGCTTAAGGACAATCACCGGGGAGCTGTTTTTT
TRBV3-1/TRBV3-2	-	-	TRBJ2-1	CASSRQIGTPYNEQFF	TGTGCCAGCAGCCGCCAGATTGGGACACCCTACAATGAGCAGTTCTTC
TRBV5-4	-	-	TRBJ1-2	CASSGSPNYGYTF	TGTGCCAGCAGCGGGTCACCGAACTATGGCTACACCTTC
TRBV9	-	-	TRBJ2-3	CASSQEFTDTQYF	TGTGCCAGTTCACAGGAATTCACAGATACGCAGTATTTT
TRBV2	-	TRBD1	TRBJ1-1	CASSIQGAYTEAFF	TGTGCCAGCAGTATACAGGGGGCGTACACTGAAGCTTTCTTT
TRBV9	-	-	TRBJ2-1	CASSTPPEANEQFF	TGTGCCAGCAGCACCCCTCCGGAGGCGAATGAGCAGTTCTTC
TRBV6-5	-	-	TRBJ1-1	CASSYGWGDTEAFF	TGTGCCAGCAGTTACGGCTGGGGGGACACTGAAGCTTTCTTT
TRBV28	-	-	TRBJ1-6	CASSLSHGQNNSPLHF	TGTGCCAGCAGTTTATCTCACGGACAGAATAATTCACCCCTCCACTTT
TRBV5-1	-	TRBD2	TRBJ2-5	CASSEAGTSGETQYF	TGCGCCAGCAGCGAAGCTGGGACTAGCGGGGAGACCCAGTACTTC
TRBV30	-	-	TRBJ2-1	CAWSVGSSSYNEQFF	TGTGCCTGGAGTGTGGGTTCGAGCTCCTACAATGAGCAGTTCTTC
TRBV7-9	-	-	TRBJ2-7	CASSSPSVIRYEQYF	TGTGCCAGCAGCTCCCCTTCAGTAATTCGCTACGAGCAGTACTTC
TRBV5-1	few	TRBD2	TRBJ2-7	CASSTSPTRGGEQYF	TGCGCCAGCAGTACCTCCCCTACGCGGGGAGGGGAGCAGTACTTC
TRBV5-6	once	-	TRBJ2-3	CASSLGRRDTQYF	TGTGCCAGCAGCTTGGGGAGGAGAGATACGCAGTATTTT
TRBV28	-	-	TRBJ1-4	CASSLHTRDIHNEKLFF	TGTGCCAGCAGTTTACACACCCGGGACATCCATAATGAAAAACTGTTTTTT
TRBV24-1	few	TRBD1	TRBJ1-2	CATSDAGTGEGYTF	TGTGCCACCAGTGATGCCGGGACAGGGGAAGGCTACACCTTC
TRBV29-1	-	-	TRBJ2-3	CSLHETGLGDTDTQYF	TGCAGCCTACATGAGACAGGACTAGGGGACACAGATACGCAGTATTTT
TRBV9	-	-	TRBJ1-6	CASSVSDSPLHF	TGTGCCAGCAGCGTTTCCGATTCACCCCTCCACTTT
TRBV2	-	TRBD1	TRBJ2-2	CASSGTGSAGELFF	TGTGCCAGCAGTGGGACAGGGAGTGCCGGGGAGCTGTTTTTT
TRBV5-4	-	-	TRBJ2-4	CASSAATEGGNIQYF	TGTGCCAGCAGCGCCGCGACAGAGGGGGGAAACATTCAGTACTTC
TRBV5-1	-	-	TRBJ2-3	CASSLVGDAVGTQYF	TGCGCCAGCAGCTTGGTAGGGGACGCCGTTGGAACGCAGTATTTT
TRBV6-5	once	-	TRBJ1-1	CASSVDSGTEAFF	TGTGCCAGCAGCGTCGACAGTGGCACTGAAGCTTTCTTT
TRBV3-1/TRBV3-2	-	TRBD1	TRBJ1-4	CASSPRDRGTATNEKLFF	TGTGCCAGCAGCCCCCGGGACAGGGGAACGGCAACTAATGAAAAACTGTTTTTT
TRBV5-1	-	TRBD2	TRBJ2-1	CASSTGTSGLYNEQFF	TGCGCCAGCAGCACTGGGACTAGCGGGCTCTACAATGAGCAGTTCTTC
TRBV28	-	-	TRBJ2-7	CASSYQGRQYF	TGTGCCAGCAGTTACCAGGGTCGGCAGTACTTC
TRBV24-1	-	-	TRBJ1-5	CATSTTEYQPQHF	TGTGCCACCAGCACGACAGAGTATCAGCCCCAGCATTTT
TRBV9	-	-	TRBJ2-2	CASSVTGTEGTGELFF	TGTGCCAGCAGCGTGACTGGAACCGAGGGGACCGGGGAGCTGTTTTTT
TRBV6-5	-	TRBD1	TRBJ1-2	CASSLRTGTNYGYTF	TGTGCCAGCAGCCTCAGGACAGGGACTAACTATGGCTACACCTTC
TRBV10-1	few	TRBD2	TRBJ2-7	CASSEVTSGVRRSSYEQYF	TGCGCCAGCAGTGAGGTAACTAGCGGGGTCCGCCGGTCCTCCTACGAGCAGTACTTC
TRBV6-5	-	TRBD1	TRBJ1-2	CASRSTGGSGYGYTF	TGTGCCAGCAGATCCACAGGGGGCTCGGGCTATGGCTACACCTTC
TRBV6-5	few	TRBD1	TRBJ1-2	CASSYSTSGGYGYTF	TGTGCCAGCAGTTACTCGACGTCAGGGGGTTATGGCTACACCTTC
TRBV5-4	-	TRBD1	TRBJ1-2	CASSPGQGIYGYTF	TGTGCCAGCAGCCCCGGACAGGGTATCTATGGCTACACCTTC
TRBV19	-	TRBD2	TRBJ2-2	CASTKGLAVGGELFF	TGTGCCAGTACCAAGGGACTAGCGGTCGGCGGGGAGCTGTTTTTT
TRBV28	-	-	TRBJ1-4	CASSIQQGNEKLFF	TGTGCCAGCAGTATACAACAGGGAAATGAAAAACTGTTTTTT
TRBV9	-	-	TRBJ1-2	CASSVEAGVFPNYGYTF	TGTGCCAGCAGCGTAGAGGCAGGGGTGTTCCCTAACTATGGCTACACCTTC
TRBV29-1	-	-	TRBJ2-6	CSVVPSESGANVLTF	TGCAGCGTTGTCCCCTCGGAGTCTGGGGCCAACGTCCTGACTTTC
TRBV19	few	-	TRBJ1-5	CASTPWDYRVYSNQPQHF	TGTGCCAGTACCCCCTGGGATTACAGGGTCTATAGCAATCAGCCCCAGCATTTT
TRBV2	-	-	TRBJ2-1	CASSVGHYNEQFF	TGTGCCAGCAGTGTGGGGCACTACAATGAGCAGTTCTTC
TRBV5-1	-	TRBD2	TRBJ2-7	CASSPGLAGGEQYF	TGCGCCAGCAGCCCCGGACTAGCGGGGGGCGAGCAGTACTTC